One sample yielded the 11 T cell receptor beta chains listed below, sequenced in a study of control samples from healthy donors and cancer patients. This table comes from immunoSEQ multiplex PCR, and its TCRdb copy is limited to in-frame clones, with some not included. The table has approximately 150,000 clones, 75% to 95% seen once. Sequences were obtained from blood. The origin of the receptors is a man younger than 35 in good health.

This chain connects TRBV9 to TRBJ2-2; the D is unclear. V was pared by 9 bases and J by 2 bases, with 11 bases between. Germline CDR1 reads SGDLS; CDR2 reads YYNGEE. This CDR3 has 13 residues. The DNA of the CDR3 is TGTGCCACCCGCAGTCTAAACACCGGGGAGCTGTTTTTT. Translation gives CATRSLNTGELFF.

The J gene is TRBJ2-4, the V gene TRBV29-1; TRBD2 matches 7 bases. Germline V gene sequence: CDR1 SQVTM, CDR2 ANQGSEA. V lost 2 bases to trimming and J lost 6 bases; unmatched junction nucleotides: 7. The CDR3 has 14 residues. The CDR3 bases are TGCAGCGTTGAAATGAGGAGCGGGGTAAACATTCAGTACTTC. Protein sequence: CSVEMRSGVNIQYF. The complete variable domain, with remaining parts taken from reference TRBV29-1 and TRBJ2-4, reads SAVISQKPSRDICQRGTSLTIQCQVDSQVTMMFWYRQQPGQSLTLIATANQGSEATYESGFVIDKFPISRPNLTFSTLTVSNMSPEDSSIYLCSVEMRSGVNIQYFGAGTRLSVL.

The gene calls are TRBV6-6 and TRBJ2-4; weak D call: TRBD1 (6 bases). The CDR3 is 15 amino acids. Trimming removed 5 bases from V and 6 bases from J, with 17 bases in between. Germline assignment: CDR1 MNHNY and CDR2 SVGAGI (reference sequence). For the CDR3, the DNA is TGTGCCAGCAGTGAGCCCAGGGGCGAGGGAAACATTCAGTACTTC. Amino acids: CASSEPRGEGNIQYF.

This clone was seen once. The V and J genes are TRBV4-3 and TRBJ2-7; maybe TRBD1 (6 bases). This CDR3 is 18 amino acids long. V shed 1 base and J shed 2 bases, with 21 bases lying between them. Germline values: CDR1 LGHNA, CDR2 YSLEER. The CDR3 sequence is CASSQVWAETGGTYEQYF. CDR3 DNA sequence: TGCGCCAGCAGCCAAGTTTGGGCGGAGACAGGTGGAACCTACGAGCAGTACTTC.

The chain employs TRBV28 and TRBJ2-5, with TRBD1 matching 8 bases. V lost 6 bases, J lost 6 bases, and 15 bases stayed unmatched. Germline loops: CDR1 MDHEN, CDR2 SYDVKM. CDR3 size: 16 residues. This chain's CDR3 is CASSPRQGLILKTQYF. DNA for the CDR3: TGTGCCAGCAGCCCACGACAGGGGTTGATATTGAAGACCCAGTACTTC.

As for this clone: The conserved phenylalanine or tryptophan is not found at the CDR3 terminus, so this likely reflects a read error. The DNA is omitted, as the CDR3 cannot be located on it reliably, and the CDR3 follows TCRdb's listing. The chain combines TRBV15 with TRBJ1-2; TRBD1 is the table's D call, not checked against the DNA. Germline-derived CDR1 and CDR2 are LNHNV and YYDKDF (reference sequence). The CDR3 region is 13 residues in length, termini included. Here the CDR3 reads CATRDTRDRYESV.

The CDR3 sequence is CASSYSQGWGQPQHF. DNA of the CDR3: TGTGCCAGCAGTTACTCTCAGGGGTGGGGTCAGCCCCAGCATTTT. V and J are TRBV6-5 and TRBJ1-5, with D perhaps matching TRBD1 (6 bases). Per germline, CDR1 MNHEY and CDR2 SVGAGI. Trimming cost V 0 bases and J 6 bases, with 12 bases left between them. CDR3 length: 15 amino acids.

The chain links TRBV11-3 to TRBJ2-2; the D is unclear. Germline values: CDR1 SGHNT, CDR2 YENEEA. V was shortened by 0 bases and J by 2 bases, with 7 bases between the two germline ends. The CDR3 extends over 15 amino acids. As DNA, the CDR3 is TGTGCCAGCAGCTTAGAGGGCTCCAACACCGGGGAGCTGTTTTTT. Its protein is CASSLEGSNTGELFF.

This clone appeared once. J is TRBJ1-1 and V is TRBV5-1; perhaps TRBD1 as D (6 bases). V dropped 4 bases and J dropped 2 bases, with 12 bases sitting between them. Germline CDR1 and CDR2: SGHRS and YFSETQ. CDR3 length: 14 amino acids. CDR3 sequence reads: CASSLRQVNTEAFF. For the CDR3, the DNA is TGCGCCAGCAGCCTCCGACAGGTAAACACTGAAGCTTTCTTT.

The chain has TRBV10-1 and TRBJ2-3, with D perhaps matching TRBD2 (5 bases). The CDR3 is 14 amino acids. With 3 bases removed from V and 0 bases from J, the gap between germline ends came to 7 bases. Germline V lookup: CDR1 WNHNN, CDR2 SYGVQD (reference sequence). The CDR3 is CASSDSGSTDTQYF. The CDR3 nucleotides are TGCGCCAGCAGTGATTCGGGGAGCACAGATACGCAGTATTTT.

This clone was picked up one time. The chain recombines TRBV9 with TRBJ1-1; 9 bases match TRBD1. This CDR3 spans 15 amino acids. J was trimmed by 2 bases and V by 0 bases; bases with no gene match: 2. Germline-derived CDR1 and CDR2 are SGDLS and YYNGEE. The DNA of the CDR3 is TGTGCCAGCAGCGTAGCAACAGGGGGCAACACTGAAGCTTTCTTT. Residues: CASSVATGGNTEAFF.